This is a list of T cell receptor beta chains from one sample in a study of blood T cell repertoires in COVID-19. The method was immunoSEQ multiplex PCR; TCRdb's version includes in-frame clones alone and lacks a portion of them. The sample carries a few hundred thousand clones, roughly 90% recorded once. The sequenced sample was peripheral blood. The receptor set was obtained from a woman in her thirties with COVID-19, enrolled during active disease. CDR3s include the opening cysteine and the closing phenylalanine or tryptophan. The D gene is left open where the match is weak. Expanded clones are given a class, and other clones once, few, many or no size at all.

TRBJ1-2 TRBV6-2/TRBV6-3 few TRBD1 TGTGCCAGCAGTCGCGGACAGGGACTGTATGGCTACACCTTC CASSRGQGLYGYTF
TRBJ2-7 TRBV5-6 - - TGTGCCAGCAGCTTAGGCAGGAACCGACCTGGGTACTTC CASSLGRNRPGYF
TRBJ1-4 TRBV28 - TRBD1 TGTGCCAGCACCCTAATACAGGGGAATGAAAAACTGTTTTTT CASTLIQGNEKLFF
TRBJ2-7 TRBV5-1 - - TGCGCCAGCAGCTTCTCGGGGATCCACTCCTACGAGCAGTACTTC CASSFSGIHSYEQYF
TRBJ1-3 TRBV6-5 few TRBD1 TGTGCCAGCAGGAGGGACAGGGGGCGATACACCATATATTTT CASRRDRGRYTIYF
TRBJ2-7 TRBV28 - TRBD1 TGTGCCAGCAGTTTACCGGACAGGGGTTTGTACGAGCAGTACTTC CASSLPDRGLYEQYF
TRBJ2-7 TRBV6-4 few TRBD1 TGTGCCAGCAGTGAGGAACCCGGGACAGGCAGTGACGAGCAGTACTTC CASSEEPGTGSDEQYF
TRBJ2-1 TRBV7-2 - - TGTGCCAGCAGCTTCCAGGGAGGCCTCTACAATGAGCAGTTCTTC CASSFQGGLYNEQFF
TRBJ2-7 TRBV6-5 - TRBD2 TGTGCCAGCAGTCTTAGCGGGATCTCACCCTACGAGCAGTACTTC CASSLSGISPYEQYF
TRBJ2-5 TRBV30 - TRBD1 TGTGCCTGGAGCAGACAGGGGCGAGAGACCCAGTACTTC CAWSRQGRETQYF
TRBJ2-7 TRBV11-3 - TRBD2 TGTCCTCAGCCTGACCCGACTAGCGGGAGGTCCTACGAGCAGTACTTC CPQPDPTSGRSYEQYF
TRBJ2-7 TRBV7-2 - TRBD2 TGTGCCAGCAGACAAACTAGCGGGAGTTACGAGCAGTACTTC CASRQTSGSYEQYF
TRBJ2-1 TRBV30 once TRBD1 TGTGCCTGGAGTGTCGGACAGGGGGCGGTCAATGAGCAGTTCTTC CAWSVGQGAVNEQFF
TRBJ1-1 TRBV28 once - TGTGCCAGCAGTCCCATTCCTCAGGGTCTGGGAACGAACACTGAAGCTTTCTTT CASSPIPQGLGTNTEAFF
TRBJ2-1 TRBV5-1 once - TGCGCCAGCAATCCGGGAACCTACAATGAGCAGTTCTTC CASNPGTYNEQFF
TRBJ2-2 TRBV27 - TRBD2 TGTGCCAGCAGTTTGCTTCCTAGCGGGAGGGGCGGGGAGCTGTTTTTT CASSLLPSGRGGELFF
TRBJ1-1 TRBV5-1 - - TGCGCCAGCAGCTTGCAACCGGGGGGGCTAATGAACACTGAAGCTTTCTTT CASSLQPGGLMNTEAFF
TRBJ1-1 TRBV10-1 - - TGCGCCAGCACGCCCGGCGGACCGGGGACTGAAGCTTTCTTT CASTPGGPGTEAFF
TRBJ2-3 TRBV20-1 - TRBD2 TGCAGTGCTAGTATAGCGGGAGTGTCGACAGATACGCAGTATTTT CSASIAGVSTDTQYF
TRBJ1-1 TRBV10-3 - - TGTGCCGTATCCCGCCAGGCCGTGAACACTGAAGCTTTCTTT CAVSRQAVNTEAFF
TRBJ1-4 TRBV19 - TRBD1 TGTGCCAGTAGTAGGACAGGGGCCGATGAAAAACTGTTTTTT CASSRTGADEKLFF
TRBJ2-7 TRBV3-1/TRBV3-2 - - TGTGCCAGCAGCCAAGCGGCTAGCGCGATATACGAGCAGTACTTC CASSQAASAIYEQYF
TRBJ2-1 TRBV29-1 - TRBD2 TGCAGCGTTGAAAGGGACGACGCCACTAGCGGGGTCTCCTACAATGAGCAGTTCTTC CSVERDDATSGVSYNEQFF
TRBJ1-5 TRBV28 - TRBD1 TGTGCCAGCAGTTTATCCGGGACAGGGGGCTCATTAGTGAATCAGCCCCAGCATTTT CASSLSGTGGSLVNQPQHF
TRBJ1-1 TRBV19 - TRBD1 TGTGCCAGCTTCGGGACAGAGCAAAGGAACACTGAAGCTTTCTTT CASFGTEQRNTEAFF
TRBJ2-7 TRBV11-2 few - TGTGCCAGCAGCTCAAACAGGGCCGAGCAGTACTTC CASSSNRAEQYF
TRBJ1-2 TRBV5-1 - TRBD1 TGCGCCAGCAGCATAGATCCGGGACAGAACTATGGCTACACCTTC CASSIDPGQNYGYTF
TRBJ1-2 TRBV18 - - TGTGCCAGCTCGGGGAACAGGGATGGCTACACCTTC CASSGNRDGYTF
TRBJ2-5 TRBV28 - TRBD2 TGTGCCAGCAGTTTTGGGGTAGCGGGAGGGTCGGGGGAGACCCAGTACTTC CASSFGVAGGSGETQYF
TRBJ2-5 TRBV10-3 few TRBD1 TGTGCCATCAGTGATCGGACAGGGGACGAGACCCAGTACTTC CAISDRTGDETQYF
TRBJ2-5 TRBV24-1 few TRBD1 TGTGCCACCAGTGATAGGGGACAGGGGGCTGGGGAGACCCAGTACTTC CATSDRGQGAGETQYF
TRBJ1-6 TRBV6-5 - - TGTGCCAGCACCAGACACCCTAATTCACCCCTCCACTTT CASTRHPNSPLHF
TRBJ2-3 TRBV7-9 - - TGTGCCAGCAGCTTATCTAGTGAAGCAGATACGCAGTATTTT CASSLSSEADTQYF
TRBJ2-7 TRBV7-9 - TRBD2 TGTGCCAGCTCACGTGCGGGGGAGACCTACGAGCAGTACTTC CASSRAGETYEQYF
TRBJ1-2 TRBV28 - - TGTGCCAGCAGTTTGAGCCAGGGAAACTATGGCTACACCTTC CASSLSQGNYGYTF
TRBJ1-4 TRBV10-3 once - TGTGCCATTCTCAGGGCCCCCGGCGAAAAACTGTTTTTT CAILRAPGEKLFF
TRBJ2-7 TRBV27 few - TGTGCCAGCGGGTTGGGAGGGGGAGGCGAGCAGTACTTC CASGLGGGGEQYF
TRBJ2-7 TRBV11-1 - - TGTGCCAGCAGCTTACACTACGAGCAGTACTTC CASSLHYEQYF
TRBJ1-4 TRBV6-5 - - TGTGCCAGCAGTTCCGGTCGGGGGGCAAAACTGTTTTTT CASSSGRGAKLFF
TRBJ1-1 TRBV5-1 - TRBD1 TGCGCCAGCAGCTTGCAAGCTCCGGGACAGGGCTCTGAAGCTTTCTTT CASSLQAPGQGSEAFF
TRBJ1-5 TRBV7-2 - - TGTGCCAGCAGCTTAGAGGGGGGCAATCAGCCCCAGCATTTT CASSLEGGNQPQHF
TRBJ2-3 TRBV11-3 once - TGTGCCAGCAGCTTAAGTTCCTACACAGATACGCAGTATTTT CASSLSSYTDTQYF
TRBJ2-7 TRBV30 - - TGTGCCTTGAATCCCCTAGGGGTTTCCTACGAGCAGTACTTC CALNPLGVSYEQYF
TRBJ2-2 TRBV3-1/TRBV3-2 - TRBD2 TGTGCCAGCAGCGGACTAGCGCAGAGGGTCGGGGAGCTGTTTTTT CASSGLAQRVGELFF
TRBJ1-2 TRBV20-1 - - TGCAGTGCTAGATTTCAACGGGGCTACACCTTC CSARFQRGYTF
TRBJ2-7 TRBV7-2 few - TGTGCCAGCAGCCTCCTGACTCCGGGGGTCTACGAGCAGTACTTC CASSLLTPGVYEQYF
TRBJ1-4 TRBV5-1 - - TGCGCCAGCAGGGGAGCAACTAATGAAAAACTGTTTTTT CASRGATNEKLFF
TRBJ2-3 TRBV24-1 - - TGTGCCACCAGTGACCTTCCCGGGATGGACGAAGATACGCAGTATTTT CATSDLPGMDEDTQYF
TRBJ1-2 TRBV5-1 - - TGCGCCAGCAGCTTACAAGCAGGGGCCTATGGCTACACCTTC CASSLQAGAYGYTF